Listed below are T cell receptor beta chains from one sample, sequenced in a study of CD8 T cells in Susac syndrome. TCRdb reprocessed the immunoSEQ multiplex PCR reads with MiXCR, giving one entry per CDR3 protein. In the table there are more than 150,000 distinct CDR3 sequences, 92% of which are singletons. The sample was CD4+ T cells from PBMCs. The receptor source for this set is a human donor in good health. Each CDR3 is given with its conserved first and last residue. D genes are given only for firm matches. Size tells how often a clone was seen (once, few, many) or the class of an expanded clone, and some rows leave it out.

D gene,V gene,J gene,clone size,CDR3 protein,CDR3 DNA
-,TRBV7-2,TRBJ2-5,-,CASSLEPSGTQYF,TGTGCCAGCAGCTTAGAGCCTTCGGGGACCCAGTACTTC
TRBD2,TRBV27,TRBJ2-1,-,CASSYWRGVYNEQFF,TGTGCCAGCAGTTATTGGCGGGGGGTTTACAATGAGCAGTTCTTC
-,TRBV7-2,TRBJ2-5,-,CASSFPGQGTQYF,TGTGCCAGCAGCTTCCCGGGACAAGGGACCCAGTACTTC
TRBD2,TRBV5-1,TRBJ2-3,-,CASSLELAGGPQYF,TGCGCCAGCAGCTTGGAACTAGCGGGGGGCCCGCAGTATTTT
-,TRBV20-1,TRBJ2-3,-,CSATLAGGTDTQYF,TGCAGTGCTACACTAGCTGGCGGCACAGATACGCAGTATTTT
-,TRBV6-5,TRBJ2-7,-,CASSRDFEQYF,TGTGCCAGCAGCCGGGACTTCGAGCAGTACTTC
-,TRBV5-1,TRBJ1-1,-,CASSLDPNTEAFF,TGTGCCAGCAGCTTAGACCCGAACACTGAAGCTTTCTTT
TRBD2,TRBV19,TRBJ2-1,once,CASTRTSGSVDEQFF,TGTGCCAGTACCCGAACTAGCGGGAGTGTCGATGAGCAGTTCTTC
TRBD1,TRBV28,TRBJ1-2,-,CASSTGGQKNGYTF,TGTGCCAGCAGTACAGGGGGTCAAAAGAATGGCTACACCTTC
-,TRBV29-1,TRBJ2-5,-,CSVEAGEETQYF,TGCAGCGTTGAAGCAGGGGAAGAGACCCAGTACTTC
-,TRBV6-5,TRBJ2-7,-,CASSTWDTRSYEQYF,TGTGCCAGCAGTACCTGGGACACTCGCTCCTACGAGCAGTACTTC
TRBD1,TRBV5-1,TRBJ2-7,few,CASSFGQGIPYEQYF,TGCGCCAGCAGCTTCGGACAGGGGATCCCCTACGAGCAGTACTTC
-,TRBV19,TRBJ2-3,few,CASSEGDTQYF,TGTGCCAGTAGTGAGGGAGATACGCAGTATTTT
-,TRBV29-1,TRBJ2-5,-,CSGRPGEETQYF,TGCAGCGGGCGACCCGGGGAAGAGACCCAGTACTTC
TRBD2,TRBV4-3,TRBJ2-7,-,CASSQGAGGPYEQYF,TGCGCCAGCAGCCAAGGAGCGGGGGGTCCCTACGAGCAGTACTTC
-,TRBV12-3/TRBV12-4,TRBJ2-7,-,CASSIWEGGGEQYF,TGTGCCAGCAGTATTTGGGAAGGCGGAGGTGAGCAGTACTTC
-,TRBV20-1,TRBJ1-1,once,CSAREGVLVNEAFF,TGCAGTGCTAGAGAAGGGGTGCTTGTGAATGAAGCTTTCTTT
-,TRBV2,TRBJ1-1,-,CASEREPNTEAFF,TGTGCCAGCGAAAGGGAGCCGAACACTGAAGCTTTCTTT
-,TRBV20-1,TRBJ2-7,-,CSASGSLSYEQYF,TGCAGTGCTAGCGGTAGTCTCTCCTACGAGCAGTACTTC
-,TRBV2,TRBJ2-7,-,CASSESPGSYEQYF,TGTGCCAGCAGTGAAAGTCCAGGCTCCTACGAGCAGTACTTC
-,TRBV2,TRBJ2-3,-,CASSFFDRLSTDTQYF,TGTGCCAGCAGTTTTTTCGACAGGCTCAGCACAGATACGCAGTATTTT
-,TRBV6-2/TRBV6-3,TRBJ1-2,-,CASRSIGSYGYTF,TGTGCCAGCAGGTCGATTGGTTCCTATGGCTACACCTTC
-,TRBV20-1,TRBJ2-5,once,CSATLPPAGRRGKETQYF,TGCAGTGCTACCCTCCCCCCCGCTGGCCGTCGAGGAAAAGAGACCCAGTACTTC
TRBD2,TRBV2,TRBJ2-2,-,CASRGLAGNAGELFF,TGTGCCAGCAGGGGACTAGCGGGGAACGCCGGGGAGCTGTTTTTT
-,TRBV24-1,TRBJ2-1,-,CATSAATFREQFF,TGTGCCACCAGTGCGGCCACCTTTCGAGAGCAGTTCTTC
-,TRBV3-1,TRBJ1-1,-,CASSQDVGGTEAFF,TGTGCCAGCAGCCAAGATGTTGGGGGCACTGAAGCTTTCTTT
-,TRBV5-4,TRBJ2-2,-,CASSLSVGFTGELFF,TGTGCCAGCAGCTTGTCCGTGGGGTTCACCGGGGAGCTGTTTTTT
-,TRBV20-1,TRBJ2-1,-,CSARTASFHEQFF,TGCAGTGCTAGAACCGCTAGCTTTCATGAGCAGTTCTTC
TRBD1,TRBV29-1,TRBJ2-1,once,CSVGGQVYNEQFF,TGCAGCGTTGGAGGACAGGTCTACAATGAGCAGTTCTTC
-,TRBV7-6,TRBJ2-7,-,CASSPGLGYEQYF,TGTGCCAGCAGCCCCGGACTCGGGTACGAGCAGTACTTC
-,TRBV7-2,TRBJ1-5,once,CASSLAPGDQPQHF,TGTGCCAGCAGTTTAGCGCCAGGAGATCAGCCCCAGCATTTT
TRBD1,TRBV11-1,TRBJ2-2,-,CASSSRGTGGTTGELFF,TGTGCCAGCAGCTCGAGGGGGACAGGGGGAACCACCGGGGAGCTGTTTTTT
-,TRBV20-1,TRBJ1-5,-,CSARVGVSDSNQPQHF,TGCAGTGCTAGAGTTGGCGTCTCCGATAGCAATCAGCCCCAGCATTTT
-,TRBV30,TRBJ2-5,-,CAWSRRQAETQYF,TGTGCCTGGAGCCGTAGACAGGCAGAGACCCAGTACTTC
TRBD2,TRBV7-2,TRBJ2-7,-,CASSFLAGIHYEQYF,TGTGCCAGCAGCTTCTTAGCGGGGATTCACTACGAGCAGTACTTC
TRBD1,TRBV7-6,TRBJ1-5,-,CASSHDREKGQPQHF,TGTGCCAGCAGCCACGACAGGGAGAAGGGACAGCCCCAGCATTTT
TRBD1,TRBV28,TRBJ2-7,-,CASSFRDRAYEQYF,TGTGCCAGCAGTTTTCGGGACAGAGCCTACGAGCAGTACTTC
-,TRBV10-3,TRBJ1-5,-,CAIRTAEGQPQHF,TGTGCCATCAGGACCGCCGAGGGTCAGCCCCAGCATTTT
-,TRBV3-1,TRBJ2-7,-,CASSPIIGERYEQYF,TGTGCCAGCAGCCCCATCATCGGGGAAAGGTACGAGCAGTACTTC
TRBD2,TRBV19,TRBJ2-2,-,CASGLAVTGELFF,TGTGCCAGTGGACTAGCCGTCACCGGGGAGCTGTTTTTT
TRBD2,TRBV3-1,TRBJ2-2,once,CASSRTSGNTGELFF,TGTGCCAGCAGCCGGACTAGCGGGAACACCGGGGAGCTGTTTTTT